The 3 T cell receptor beta chains below were found in one sample sequenced in a study of CD4 T cells in relation to SARS-CoV-2 and coronaviruses. Before the COVID-19 pandemic, during about 2011-2019, CD4+ T cells were taken from unexposed donors. After roughly 9 days of culture, CD4+ T cells were isolated. Which antigens these TCRs recognize remains unknown. Some clones are missing from TCRdb's copy, which holds only in-frame ones; the method was immunoSEQ multiplex PCR. The data show some 16,000 clones, around 77% seen once. The specimen sequenced was CD4+ T cells from PBMCs, cultured in vitro. All receptors derive from a human donor in good health.

The chain joins TRBV19 to TRBJ2-1; D is possibly TRBD1 or TRBD2 (5 bases each). Trimming took off 3 bases at V and 9 bases at J, with 12 bases between the two ends. The CDR3 is made up of 13 amino acids. The germline V gene encodes CDR1 LNHDA and CDR2 SQIVND (reference sequence). CDR3 amino acids: CASSMGPPGEQFF. CDR3 nucleotide sequence: TGTGCCAGTAGTATGGGACCGCCCGGTGAGCAGTTCTTC.

V gene TRBV30 combines with J gene TRBJ1-5; possible D gene TRBD1, 5 bases. Trimming shortened V by 0 bases and J by 2 bases, and 5 bases separated the two germline ends. The CDR3 spans 13 residues. The germline gives CDR1 GTSNPN, CDR2 SVGIG (reference sequence). CDR3 region: CAWSVGGNQPQHF. CDR3 nucleotides: TGTGCCTGGAGTGTGGGGGGCAATCAGCCCCAGCATTTT. The entire variable domain, with the rest obtained from reference TRBV30 and TRBJ1-5, is as follows: SQTIHQWPATLVQPVGSPLSLECTVEGTSNPNLYWYRQAAGRGLQLLFYSVGIGQISSEVPQNLSASRPQDRQFILSSKKLLLSDSGFYLCAWSVGGNQPQHFGDGTRLSIL.

This sequence joins TRBV18 and TRBJ2-3; 8 bases agree with TRBD1. This CDR3 has 15 residues. The V and J ends lost 3 bases and 4 bases, in that order; junction bases with no gene match: 6. CDR1 and CDR2 from the germline V gene are KGHSH and LQKENI. CDR3 sequence reads: CASSPVTGAADTQYF. CDR3 DNA: TGTGCCAGCTCACCCGTGACAGGGGCGGCAGATACGCAGTATTTT.